This TCR beta chain emerged from a study of OX40 agonist ivuxolimab in advanced cancers. The V end lost 8 bases, the J end lost 6 bases, and 14 bases lay between the germline ends. The germline V gene has CDR1 MNHNS and CDR2 SASEGT. CDR3 length: 13 residues. The table came from immunoSEQ multiplex PCR; TCRdb's copy has only in-frame clones and leaves some out. The table has 90,000 or so clones, 87% seen once. This clone was seen a few times. The V gene is TRBV6-1, the J gene TRBJ1-5; D perhaps matches TRBD1 (5 bases). The starting material was CD4+ or CD8+ T cells sorted from blood, obtained in a trial of the OX40 agonist ivuxolimab. The receptor's source is an adult with an advanced solid tumor such as melanoma, head and neck, liver or kidney cancer. The CDR3: CASGDSPLQPQHF. The CDR3 bases are TGTGCCAGCGGAGACAGTCCTCTTCAGCCCCAGCATTTT.